These 20 T cell receptor beta chains were all obtained from the same sample, sequenced in a study of patients and donors after allogeneic stem cell transplantation. Each CDR3 protein gets one entry after TCRdb re-called the RT-PCR reads with MiXCR. The profile shows about 960,000 distinct CDR3 sequences, around 17% of them singletons. Sequenced: blood, either unsorted or a sorted T cell fraction (not recorded which). The receptors here all came from a human donor who was either an allogeneic HSCT recipient or a stem cell or donor lymphocyte infusion donor (not recorded which). It is not recorded whose cells these are; they may come from a transplant donor.

There are a few counts of this clonotype. The junction shows a germline mismatch at one end, possibly a read error. The chain joins TRBV5-1 to TRBJ2-1, with D perhaps being TRBD1 or TRBD2 (5 bases each). This CDR3 is 13 amino acids long. Germline V gene sequence: CDR1 SGHRS, CDR2 YFSETQ. The CDR3: CASSLEVGTFFVF. Here the CDR3 DNA reads TGCGCCAGCAGCTTGGAGGTCGGGACCTTCTTCGTCTTC.

This clonotype was seen more than once but under ten times. This chain connects TRBV5-8 to TRBJ1-4; the D gene is possibly TRBD1 (6 bases). Trimming shortened V by 3 bases and J by 3 bases, and 12 bases separated the two germline ends. The CDR3 contains 15 residues. The germline V gene encodes CDR1 SGHTS and CDR2 YDEGEE. CDR3: CASSSRTVSNEKLFF. The DNA of the CDR3 is TGTGCCAGCAGCTCGAGGACAGTTTCTAATGAAAAACTGTTTTTT.

This clonotype was counted ten times or more. The genes are TRBV12-3 or TRBV12-4 and TRBJ1-1; D not resolved. CDR3 length: 14 amino acids. The V and J ends lost 7 bases and 0 bases respectively, with 12 bases between them. CDR3 amino acids: CASIPDGMNTEAFF. The CDR3 DNA reads as TGTGCCAGCATACCGGACGGAATGAACACTGAAGCTTTCTTT.

The gene calls are TRBV4-1 and TRBJ2-5; 7 bases align to TRBD2. J gave up 5 bases and V 0 bases, and 6 bases lay outside the gene matches. CDR1 and CDR2 from the germline V gene are MGHRA and YSYEKL. This CDR3 is 15 amino acids long. The CDR3 loop is CASSQEVGGWETQYF. Here the CDR3 DNA reads TGCGCCAGCAGCCAAGAGGTGGGGGGGTGGGAGACCCAGTACTTC.

This clonotype was seen more than once but under ten times. The chain links TRBV4-1 to TRBJ1-5; possible D gene TRBD1, 5 bases. V lost 0 bases, J lost 6 bases, and 12 bases lay in between. CDR1 and CDR2 (germline): MGHRA, YSYEKL. CDR3 length: 15 amino acids. CDR3 sequence (DNA): TGCGCCAGCAGCCAAGATATCGGGAGGGGTCAGCCCCAGCATTTT. Translating gives CASSQDIGRGQPQHF.

This clonotype turned up a few times. The chain joins TRBV12-3 or TRBV12-4 to TRBJ1-2, with D maybe TRBD1 (5 bases). This CDR3 region has 15 residues. V was pared by 3 bases and J by 2 bases, with 13 bases between. The CDR3 spells CASSFGVQDNYGYTF. CDR3 bases: TGTGCCAGCAGTTTCGGTGTACAGGACAACTATGGCTACACCTTC.

The gene calls are TRBV7-9 and TRBJ2-3; weak D call: TRBD2 (6 bases). Germline CDR1 reads SEHNR; CDR2 reads FQNEAQ (reference sequence). CDR3 length equals 17 residues. Deletions cut 5 bases from V and 2 bases from J, with 20 bases between. This chain's CDR3 is CASSPGHGGKLTDTQYF. Written as DNA, the CDR3 is TGTGCCAGCAGCCCCGGTCATGGGGGGAAACTCACAGATACGCAGTATTTT.

This sequence joins TRBV6-1 and TRBJ1-1; unclear D gene. Per the germline V gene, CDR1 is MNHNS and CDR2 is SASEGT. This CDR3 has 16 amino acids. V was cut by 2 bases and J by 4 bases, with 17 bases left in between. CDR3 sequence: CASSETRLSGTTEAFF. DNA for the CDR3: TGTGCCAGCAGTGAAACCAGGCTCTCGGGTACCACTGAAGCTTTCTTT.

This chain uses TRBV18 with TRBJ2-2; D ambiguous. The CDR3 has 20 residues. Germline loops: CDR1 KGHSH, CDR2 LQKENI. Trimming took 4 bases from V and 3 from J, leaving 27 bases between them. In DNA, the CDR3 is TGTGCCAGCTCACTAATCTCAGTAGAGAACTTGAAGGGCTACACCGGGGAGCTGTTTTTT. Its protein is CASSLISVENLKGYTGELFF.

V and J are TRBV5-1 and TRBJ1-2; D remains unclear. The germline V gene has CDR1 SGHRS and CDR2 YFSETQ. The V end lost 7 bases, the J end lost 3 bases, and 10 bases lay between the germline ends. The CDR3 runs to 12 residues. CDR3 coding DNA: TGCGCCAGCTCCGGGAGATACTATGGCTACACCTTC. As protein: CASSGRYYGYTF.

The chain has TRBV20-1 and TRBJ2-7; 11 bases map to TRBD2. CDR1 DFQATT and CDR2 SNEGSKA come from the germline V gene (reference sequence). This CDR3 spans 15 amino acids. The J segment lost 2 bases and the V segment lost 2 bases, leaving 5 bases of the junction unmatched. CDR3 loop: CSARLAGGHAYEQYF. The CDR3 bases are TGCAGTGCTAGACTAGCGGGGGGACACGCCTACGAGCAGTACTTC.

The J gene is TRBJ2-3, the V gene TRBV11-1; the match to TRBD1 covers 7 bases. The length of the CDR3 is 18 residues. Unmatched junction bases numbered 17, after V lost 6 bases and J lost 2 bases. Germline-derived CDR1 and CDR2 are SGHAT and FQDESV (reference sequence). The CDR3 loop reads CASSHPPGQPRYTDTQYF. Here the CDR3 DNA reads TGTGCCAGCAGTCATCCCCCGGGACAGCCGCGATACACAGATACGCAGTATTTT.

This chain links TRBV4-1 with TRBJ2-1; TRBD1 might be the D (6 bases). CDR1 is MGHRA, CDR2 YSYEKL, per germline. The CDR3 has 14 amino acids. V was cut by 3 bases and J by 5 bases, with 11 bases left in between. The CDR3: CASSQGALDNEQFF. CDR3 bases: TGCGCCAGCAGCCAGGGGGCTTTGGACAATGAGCAGTTCTTC.

This clonotype has at least ten counts. V and J are TRBV12-3 or TRBV12-4 and TRBJ2-1; D uncertain. The CDR3 runs to 12 residues. V lost 8 bases and J 9 bases, leaving 14 bases between the germline ends. The CDR3 region is CASVLGLGEQFF. The CDR3 coding sequence is TGTGCCAGCGTTCTCGGTCTAGGTGAGCAGTTCTTC.

The V and J genes are TRBV10-3 and TRBJ2-1, with a possible D match to TRBD2 (5 bases). Trimming stripped 5 bases from V and 4 bases from J, with 9 bases between. Germline CDR1 and CDR2: ENHRY and SYGVKD. The CDR3 contains 13 residues. CDR3 sequence (DNA): TGTGCCATCAGTCTAGCAGTTTACAATGAGCAGTTCTTC. It encodes CAISLAVYNEQFF.

This clonotype occurred a few times. The chain joins TRBV5-6 to TRBJ1-2; the D gene is possibly TRBD1 (6 bases). The germline V gene has CDR1 SGHDT and CDR2 YYEEEE. CDR3 length equals 16 residues. The germline V and J ends were trimmed by 0 bases and 4 bases, with 16 bases remaining between them. CDR3 sequence reads: CASSLGKDSLFYGYTF. In DNA form, the CDR3 reads TGTGCCAGCAGCTTGGGAAAGGACAGCTTATTCTATGGCTACACCTTC.

This clonotype was counted a few times. The chain is built from TRBV7-2 and TRBJ2-2; D uncertain. With 2 bases removed from V and 5 bases from J, the gap between germline ends came to 6 bases. This CDR3 is built from 13 residues. Germline V gene sequence: CDR1 SGHTA, CDR2 FQGNSA. This chain's CDR3 is CASSLIVTGELFF. The CDR3 DNA reads as TGTGCCAGCAGCTTAATAGTAACCGGGGAGCTGTTTTTT.

The chain is built from TRBV18 and TRBJ1-5; D possibly corresponds to TRBD1 (5 bases). The V and J ends lost 0 bases and 6 bases respectively, with 12 bases between them. The length of the CDR3 is 15 residues. Per the germline V gene, CDR1 is KGHSH and CDR2 is LQKENI. CDR3 amino acids: CASSPPGGVGQPQHF. CDR3 nucleotide sequence: TGTGCCAGCTCACCACCTGGGGGAGTGGGTCAGCCCCAGCATTTT.

V usage is TRBV5-5 and J usage is TRBJ2-3; D is possibly TRBD2 (5 bases). The length of the CDR3 is 16 residues. In germline, CDR1 is SGHKS, CDR2 YYEKEE (reference sequence). The V end was cut by 1 base, the J end by 6 bases, with 18 bases between. The CDR3 nucleotides are TGTGCCAGCAGCTTGCTCGTCACCTCGGGGTCTGATACGCAGTATTTT. Its protein is CASSLLVTSGSDTQYF.

This clonotype turned up a few times. The J gene is TRBJ2-7, the V gene TRBV20-1; D is perhaps TRBD2 (5 bases). The ends were cut back, 2 bases at V and 7 bases at J, with 15 bases in the middle. This CDR3 has 13 residues. CDR1 DFQATT and CDR2 SNEGSKA come from the germline V gene (reference sequence). Here the CDR3 DNA reads TGCAGTGCTAGACGTCCTAGCAACGGGGAGCAGTACTTC. It yields the protein CSARRPSNGEQYF.